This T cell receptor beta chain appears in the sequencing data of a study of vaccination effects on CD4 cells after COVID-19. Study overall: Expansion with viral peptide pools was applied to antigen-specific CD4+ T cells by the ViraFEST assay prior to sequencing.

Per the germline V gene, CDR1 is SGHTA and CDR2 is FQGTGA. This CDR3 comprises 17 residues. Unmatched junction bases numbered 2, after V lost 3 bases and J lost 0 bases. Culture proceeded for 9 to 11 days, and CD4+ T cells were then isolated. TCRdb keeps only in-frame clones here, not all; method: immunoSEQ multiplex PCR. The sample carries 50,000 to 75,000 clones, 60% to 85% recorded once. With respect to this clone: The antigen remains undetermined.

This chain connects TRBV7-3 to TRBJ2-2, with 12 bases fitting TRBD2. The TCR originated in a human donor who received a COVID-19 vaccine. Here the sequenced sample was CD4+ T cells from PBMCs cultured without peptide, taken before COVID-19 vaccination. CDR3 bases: TGTGCCAGCAGCTTGACTAGCGGGGGCTCGAACACCGGGGAGCTGTTTTTT. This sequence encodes CASSLTSGGSNTGELFF.